This T cell receptor beta chain is drawn from a study of T cell clonotyping in hematopoietic cell transplantation. Details on this clone: Antigen unknown.

TCRdb's table, derived via immunoSEQ multiplex PCR, lists solely in-frame clones and lacks some. Of 15,000 to 20,000 clones detected, around 90% appear once; the ten largest clones hold approximately 5.3%. CDR3 length: 14 residues. The V end was cut by 3 bases, the J end by 0 bases, with 8 bases between. Germline CDR1 is SGHTA and CDR2 is FQGNSA. Study-wide results and limits: At the given depth, recipient repertoires were over 97% de novo clonotypes. Recipient TCR diversity dropped after transplant; expanded clonotypes rose from day 30 to 180. Higher Inverse Simpson Index values in graft donor and pretransplant recipient predicted broader posttransplant TCR diversity. CD4 and CD8 repertoire contributions could not be separated without sorting.

The chain has TRBV7-2 and TRBJ1-1; D is uncertain. Sequencing was performed on peripheral blood mononuclear cells. The receptor's source is a man aged 40-49 years in good health. Some clones in this sample may be carry-over from other donors' samples. The CDR3, as DNA: TGTGCCAGCAGCTTCGGCAGACTGAACACTGAAGCTTTCTTT. This sequence encodes CASSFGRLNTEAFF.